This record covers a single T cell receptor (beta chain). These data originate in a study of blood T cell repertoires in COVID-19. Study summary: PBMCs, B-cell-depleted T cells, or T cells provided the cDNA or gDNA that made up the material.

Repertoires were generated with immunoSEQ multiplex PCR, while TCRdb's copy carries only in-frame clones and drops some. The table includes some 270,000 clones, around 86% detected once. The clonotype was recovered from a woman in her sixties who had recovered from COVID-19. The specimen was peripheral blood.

CDR3 loop: CASSLVGTGAGELFF. For the CDR3, the DNA is TGCGCCAGCAGCTTGGTCGGGACAGGGGCCGGGGAGCTGTTTTTT. The chain recombines TRBV5-1 with TRBJ2-2; 10 bases are shared with TRBD1. Unmatched junction bases numbered 2, after V lost 0 bases and J lost 6 bases. The CDR3 runs 15 residues. Germline V gene lookup returns CDR1 SGHRS and CDR2 YFSETQ.